One TCR beta chain is described in this entry. The antigen remains undetermined. The V gene end was trimmed by 5 bases and the J gene end by 0 bases; junction bases not matched to a gene: 6. The germline gives CDR1 SGHAT, CDR2 FQNNGV. The CDR3 spans 15 residues. This specimen comes from a study of T cell responses to AZD1222 COVID-19 vaccine. Clones were read by immunoSEQ multiplex PCR, and TCRdb kept only the in-frame ones, dropping some. The repertoire holds over 100,000 clones, with around 86% as singletons. Whole-study findings and limits: Donors were mostly white British, more females; clonal diversity possibly underestimated.

The rearrangement links TRBV11-2 to TRBJ1-1; 7 positions match TRBD1. The sequence was collected from an adult in good health. Sequenced material: peripheral blood, taken on day 0 of AZD1222 vaccination. DNA of the CDR3: TGTGCCAGCAGCGAATACAGGGGTTTGAACACTGAAGCTTTCTTT. This codes for CASSEYRGLNTEAFF.